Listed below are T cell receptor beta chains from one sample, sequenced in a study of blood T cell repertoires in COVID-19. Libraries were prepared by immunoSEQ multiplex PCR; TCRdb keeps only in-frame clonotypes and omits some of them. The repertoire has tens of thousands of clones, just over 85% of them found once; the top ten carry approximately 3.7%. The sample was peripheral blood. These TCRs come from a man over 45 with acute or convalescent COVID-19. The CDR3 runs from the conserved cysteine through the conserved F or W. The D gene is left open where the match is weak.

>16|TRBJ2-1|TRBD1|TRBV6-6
CASSYYGQGDYNEQFF
TGTGCCAGCAGTTACTACGGACAGGGGGACTACAATGAGCAGTTCTTC
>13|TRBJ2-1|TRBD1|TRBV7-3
CASSSGTGGQQFF
TGTGCCAGCAGCTCCGGGACAGGGGGCCAGCAGTTCTTC
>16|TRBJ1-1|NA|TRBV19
CASSLERVRANTEAFF
TGTGCCAGTAGCCTTGAGAGGGTCCGGGCGAACACTGAAGCTTTCTTT
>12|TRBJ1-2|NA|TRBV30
CAWSPRTRGYTF
TGTGCCTGGAGTCCCCGGACACGCGGCTACACCTTC
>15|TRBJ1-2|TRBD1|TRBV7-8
CASSLWQGASYGYTF
TGTGCCAGCAGCTTATGGCAGGGGGCTTCGTATGGCTACACCTTC
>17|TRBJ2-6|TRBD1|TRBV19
CASSGTGGLSGANVLTF
TGTGCCAGTTCCGGGACAGGGGGCCTCTCTGGGGCCAACGTCCTGACTTTC
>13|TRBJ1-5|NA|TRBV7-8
CASSFRGSQPQHF
TGTGCCAGCAGCTTCAGGGGATCTCAGCCCCAGCATTTT
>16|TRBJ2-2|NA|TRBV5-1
CASSFLNPRGAGELFF
TGCGCCAGCAGCTTCCTAAACCCCAGGGGCGCCGGGGAGCTGTTTTTT
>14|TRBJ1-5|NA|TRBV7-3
CASSPRGGNQPQHF
TGTGCCAGCAGCCCACGGGGGGGGAATCAGCCCCAGCATTTT
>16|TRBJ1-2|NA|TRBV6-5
CASSYSRDGGGYGYTF
TGTGCCAGCAGTTACTCACGGGATGGGGGGGGTTATGGCTACACCTTC